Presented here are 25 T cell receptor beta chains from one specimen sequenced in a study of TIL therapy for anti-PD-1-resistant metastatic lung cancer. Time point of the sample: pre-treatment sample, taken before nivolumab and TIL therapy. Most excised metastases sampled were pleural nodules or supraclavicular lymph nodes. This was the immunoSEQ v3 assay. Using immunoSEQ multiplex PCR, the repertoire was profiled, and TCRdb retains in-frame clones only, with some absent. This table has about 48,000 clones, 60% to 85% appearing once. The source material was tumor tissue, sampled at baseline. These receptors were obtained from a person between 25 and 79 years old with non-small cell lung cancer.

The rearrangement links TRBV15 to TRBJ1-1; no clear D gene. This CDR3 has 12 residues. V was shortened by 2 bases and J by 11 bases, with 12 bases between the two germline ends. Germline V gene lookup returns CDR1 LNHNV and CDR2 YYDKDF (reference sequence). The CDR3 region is CATSRPDTGAFF. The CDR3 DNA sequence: TGTGCCACCAGCAGACCCGACACTGGGGCTTTCTTT. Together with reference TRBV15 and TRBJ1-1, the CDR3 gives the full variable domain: DAMVIQNPRYQVTQFGKPVTLSCSQTLNHNVMYWYQQKSSQAPKLLFHYYDKDFNNEADTPDNFQSRRPNTSFCFLDIRSPGLGDTAMYLCATSRPDTGAFFGQGTRLTVV.

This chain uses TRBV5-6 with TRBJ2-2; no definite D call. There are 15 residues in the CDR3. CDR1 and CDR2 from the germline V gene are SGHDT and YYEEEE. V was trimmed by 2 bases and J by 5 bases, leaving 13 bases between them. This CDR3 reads CASSFMAIYTGELFF. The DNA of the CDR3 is TGTGCCAGCAGCTTTATGGCTATCTATACCGGGGAGCTGTTTTTT.

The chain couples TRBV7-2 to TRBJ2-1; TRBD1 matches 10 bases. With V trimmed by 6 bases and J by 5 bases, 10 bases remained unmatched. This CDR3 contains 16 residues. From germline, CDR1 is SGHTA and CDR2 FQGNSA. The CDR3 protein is CASSKAQGQGNNEQFF. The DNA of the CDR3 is TGTGCCAGCAGTAAAGCCCAGGGACAGGGGAACAATGAGCAGTTCTTC.

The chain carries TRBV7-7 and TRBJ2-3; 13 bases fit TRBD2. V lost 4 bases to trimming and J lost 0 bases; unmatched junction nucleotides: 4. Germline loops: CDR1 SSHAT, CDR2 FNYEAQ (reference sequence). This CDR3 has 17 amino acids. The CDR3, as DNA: TGTGCCAGCAGCTCGGGACTAGCGGGGCCTAGCACAGATACGCAGTATTTT. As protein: CASSSGLAGPSTDTQYF.

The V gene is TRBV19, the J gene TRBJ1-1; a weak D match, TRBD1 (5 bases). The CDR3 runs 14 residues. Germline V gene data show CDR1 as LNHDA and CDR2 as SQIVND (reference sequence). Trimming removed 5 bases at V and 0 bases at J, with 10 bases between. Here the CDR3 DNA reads TGTGCCAGTAGTTCAGGGATGGTGAACACTGAAGCTTTCTTT. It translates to CASSSGMVNTEAFF.

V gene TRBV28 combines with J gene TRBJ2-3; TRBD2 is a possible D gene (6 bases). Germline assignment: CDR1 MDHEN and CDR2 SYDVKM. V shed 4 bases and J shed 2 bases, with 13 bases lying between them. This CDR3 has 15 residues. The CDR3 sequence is CASSSAGSPTDTQYF. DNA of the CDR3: TGTGCCAGCAGTTCGGCGGGAAGCCCCACAGATACGCAGTATTTT.

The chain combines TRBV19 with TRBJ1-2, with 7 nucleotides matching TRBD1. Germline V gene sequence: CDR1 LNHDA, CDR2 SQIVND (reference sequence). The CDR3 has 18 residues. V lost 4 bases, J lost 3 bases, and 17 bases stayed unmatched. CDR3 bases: TGTGCCAGTAGTAACCTCGACAGGGCCTGGAGTCTCGACTATGGCTACACCTTC. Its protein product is CASSNLDRAWSLDYGYTF.

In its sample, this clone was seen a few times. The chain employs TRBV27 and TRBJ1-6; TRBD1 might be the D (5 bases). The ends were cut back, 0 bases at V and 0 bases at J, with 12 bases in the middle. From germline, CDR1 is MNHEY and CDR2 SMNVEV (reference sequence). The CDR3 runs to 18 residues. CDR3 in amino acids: CASSLSGRSSSYNSPLHF. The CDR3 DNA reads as TGTGCCAGCAGTTTATCGGGACGGTCCAGCTCCTATAATTCACCCCTCCACTTT.

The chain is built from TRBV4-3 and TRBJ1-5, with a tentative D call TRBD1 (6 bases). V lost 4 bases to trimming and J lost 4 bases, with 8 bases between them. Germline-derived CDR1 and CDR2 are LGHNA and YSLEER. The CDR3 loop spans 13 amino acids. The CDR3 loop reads CASSLDSNQPQHF. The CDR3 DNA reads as TGCGCCAGCAGCCTGGACAGTAATCAGCCCCAGCATTTT.

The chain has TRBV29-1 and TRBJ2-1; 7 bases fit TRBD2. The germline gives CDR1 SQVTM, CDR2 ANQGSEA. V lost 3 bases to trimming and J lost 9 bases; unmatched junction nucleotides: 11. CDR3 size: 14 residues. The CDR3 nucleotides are TGCAGCGTTGAGTCGAGACTAGCAGCGAGTGAGCAGTTCTTC. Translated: CSVESRLAASEQFF.

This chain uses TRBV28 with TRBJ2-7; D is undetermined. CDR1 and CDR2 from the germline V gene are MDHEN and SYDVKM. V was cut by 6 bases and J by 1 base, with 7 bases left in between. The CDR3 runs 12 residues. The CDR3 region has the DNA TGTGCCAGCAGAGAAGGGTCCTACGAGCAGTACTTC. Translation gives CASREGSYEQYF.

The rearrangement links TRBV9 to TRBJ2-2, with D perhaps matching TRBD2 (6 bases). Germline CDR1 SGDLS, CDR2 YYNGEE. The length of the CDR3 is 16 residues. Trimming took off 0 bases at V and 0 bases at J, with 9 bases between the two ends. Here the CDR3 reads CASSVGRGANTGELFF. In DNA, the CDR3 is TGTGCCAGCAGCGTAGGGCGGGGCGCGAACACCGGGGAGCTGTTTTTT.

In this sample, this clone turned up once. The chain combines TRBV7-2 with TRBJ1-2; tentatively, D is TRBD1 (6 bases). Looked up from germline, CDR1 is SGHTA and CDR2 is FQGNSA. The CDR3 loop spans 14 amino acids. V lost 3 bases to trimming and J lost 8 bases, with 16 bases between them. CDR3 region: CASSLSGTPQGYTF. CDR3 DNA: TGTGCCAGCAGCTTGTCCGGGACACCACAAGGCTACACCTTC.

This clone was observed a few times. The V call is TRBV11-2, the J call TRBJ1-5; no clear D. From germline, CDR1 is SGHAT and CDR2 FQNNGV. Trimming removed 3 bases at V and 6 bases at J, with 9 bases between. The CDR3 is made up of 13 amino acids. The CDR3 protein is CASSFLEGQPQHF. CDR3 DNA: TGTGCCAGCAGCTTCTTGGAGGGTCAGCCCCAGCATTTT.

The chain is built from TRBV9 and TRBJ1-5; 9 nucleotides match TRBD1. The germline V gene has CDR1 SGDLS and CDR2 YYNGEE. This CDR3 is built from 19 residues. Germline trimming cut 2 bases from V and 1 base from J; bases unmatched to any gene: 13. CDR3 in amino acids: CASSVRGTGSGGSNQPQHF. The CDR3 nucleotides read TGTGCCAGCAGCGTGCGCGGGACAGGGAGTGGAGGAAGCAATCAGCCCCAGCATTTT.

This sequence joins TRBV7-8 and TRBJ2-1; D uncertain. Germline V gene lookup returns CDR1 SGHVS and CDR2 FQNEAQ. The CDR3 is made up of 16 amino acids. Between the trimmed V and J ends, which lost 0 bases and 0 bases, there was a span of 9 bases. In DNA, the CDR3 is TGTGCCAGCAGCTTAGCGGGCCCGAGCTCCTACAATGAGCAGTTCTTC. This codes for CASSLAGPSSYNEQFF. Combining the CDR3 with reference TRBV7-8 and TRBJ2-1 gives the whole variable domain GAGVSQSPRYKVAKRGQDVALRCDPISGHVSLFWYQQALGQGPEFLTYFQNEAQLDKSGLPSDRFFAERPEGSVSTLKIQRTQQEDSAVYLCASSLAGPSSYNEQFFGPGTRLTVL.

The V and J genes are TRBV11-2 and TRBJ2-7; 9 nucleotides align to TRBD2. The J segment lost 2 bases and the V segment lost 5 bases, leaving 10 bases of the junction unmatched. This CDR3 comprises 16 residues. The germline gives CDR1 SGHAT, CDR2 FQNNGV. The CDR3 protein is CASSLDSGSGPYEQYF. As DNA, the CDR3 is TGTGCCAGCAGCCTCGATAGCGGGAGCGGTCCCTACGAGCAGTACTTC.

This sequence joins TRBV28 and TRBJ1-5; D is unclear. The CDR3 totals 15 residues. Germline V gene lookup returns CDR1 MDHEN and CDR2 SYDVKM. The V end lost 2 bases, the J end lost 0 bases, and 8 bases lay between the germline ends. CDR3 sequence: CASSLVRVSNQPQHF. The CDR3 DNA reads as TGTGCCAGCAGTTTAGTTAGGGTTAGCAATCAGCCCCAGCATTTT.

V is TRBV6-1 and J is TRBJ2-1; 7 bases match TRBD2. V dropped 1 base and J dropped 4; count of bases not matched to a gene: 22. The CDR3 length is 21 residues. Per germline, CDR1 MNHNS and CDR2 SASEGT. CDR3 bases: TGTGCCAGCAGTGAAGGGGAGTTCAACCTTCTCCTCGCTAGCGGTTACAATGAGCAGTTCTTC. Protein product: CASSEGEFNLLLASGYNEQFF.

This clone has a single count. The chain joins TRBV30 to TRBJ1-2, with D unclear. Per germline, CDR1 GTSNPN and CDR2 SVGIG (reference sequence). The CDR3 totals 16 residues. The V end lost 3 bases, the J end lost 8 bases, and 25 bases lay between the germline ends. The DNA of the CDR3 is TGTGCCTGGAGATCCCACGCAATCAGGCTATACTGGGGCTACACCTTC. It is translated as CAWRSHAIRLYWGYTF.

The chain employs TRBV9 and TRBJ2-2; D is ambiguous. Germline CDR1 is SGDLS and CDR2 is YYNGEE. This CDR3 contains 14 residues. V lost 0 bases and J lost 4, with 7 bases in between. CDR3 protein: CASSVGRSTGELFF. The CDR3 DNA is TGTGCCAGCAGCGTAGGACGGAGCACCGGGGAGCTGTTTTTT.

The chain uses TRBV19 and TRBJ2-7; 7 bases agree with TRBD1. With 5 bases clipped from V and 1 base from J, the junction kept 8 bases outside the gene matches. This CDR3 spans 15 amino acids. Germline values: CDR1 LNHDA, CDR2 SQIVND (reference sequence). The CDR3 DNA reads TGTGCCAGTAGTGTTGAGTCAGGGGGTTCCTACGAGCAGTACTTC. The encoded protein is CASSVESGGSYEQYF.

CDR3 residues: CASRGGAALADTQYF. In DNA form, the CDR3 reads TGTGCCAGCCGCGGGGGGGCAGCCCTGGCAGATACGCAGTATTTT. The genes are TRBV6-5 and TRBJ2-3, with 9 bases fitting TRBD2. After removal of 8 bases from V and 4 bases from J, the junction contained 10 bases not matched to a gene. This CDR3 spans 15 amino acids. Germline-derived CDR1 and CDR2 are MNHEY and SVGAGI.

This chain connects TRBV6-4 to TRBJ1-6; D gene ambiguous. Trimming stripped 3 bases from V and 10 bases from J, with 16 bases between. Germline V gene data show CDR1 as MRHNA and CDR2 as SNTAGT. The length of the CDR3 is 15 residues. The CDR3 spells CASSENWGPESPLHF. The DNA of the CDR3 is TGTGCCAGCAGTGAGAATTGGGGTCCAGAGTCACCCCTCCACTTT.

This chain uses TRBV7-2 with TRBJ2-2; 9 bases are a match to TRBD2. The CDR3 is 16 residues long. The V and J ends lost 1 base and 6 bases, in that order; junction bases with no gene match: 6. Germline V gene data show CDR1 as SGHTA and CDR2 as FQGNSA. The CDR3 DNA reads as TGTGCCAGCAGCTTAGAAAGCGGGAGGCCCTCCGGGGAGCTGTTTTTT. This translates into CASSLESGRPSGELFF.